A selection of T cell receptor beta chains follows, all from one sample in a study of spatial heterogeneity in lung cancer. In TCRdb, the 5' RACE reads were re-called with MiXCR into one record per CDR3 protein. The sample lists around 9,700 distinct CDR3 sequences, 5.5% to 7% seen once, with 25% to 35% in the top ten. This material consisted of PBMCs, taken at surgery. Receptors originate from a male donor with early-stage non-small cell lung cancer. Each CDR3 is given with its conserved first and last residue. The order of the fields is V gene, D gene, clone size, J gene, CDR3 protein, CDR3 DNA. A D gene is named only where the DNA matches it firmly. The listing skips clone size in some rows; elsewhere it reads once, few, many or a size class.

>TRBV11-2|-|many|TRBJ2-3
CASSTVRGRTTDTQYF
TGTGCCAGCAGCACCGTTCGGGGGAGGACCACAGATACGCAGTATTTT
>TRBV7-9|TRBD2|-|TRBJ2-5
CASSGGTRQETQYF
TGTGCCAGCAGCGGTGGGACTAGACAAGAGACCCAGTACTTC
>TRBV20-1|-|few|TRBJ2-1
CSARPPYRDRSSYNEQFF
TGCAGTGCACGACCTCCCTACAGAGACAGGAGCTCCTACAATGAGCAGTTCTTC
>TRBV6-2/TRBV6-3|-|many|TRBJ2-7
CASSRSGSRHYEQYF
TGTGCCAGCAGTCGTTCAGGGAGCCGTCACTACGAGCAGTACTTC
>TRBV28|TRBD1|few|TRBJ2-7
CASSPGTGAREEQYF
TGTGCCAGCAGTCCGGGGACAGGGGCTCGAGAGGAGCAGTACTTC
>TRBV7-2|-|many|TRBJ2-1
CASSLSGRSNEQFF
TGTGCCAGCAGCTTATCGGGCAGGTCGAATGAGCAGTTCTTC
>TRBV20-1|TRBD2|large|TRBJ2-7
CSARTVTSGGYRYEQYF
TGCAGTGCTAGAACTGTGACTAGCGGGGGTTATCGCTACGAGCAGTACTTC
>TRBV11-2|-|few|TRBJ1-4
CASSLSQGVNEKLFF
TGTGCCAGCAGCTTATCACAGGGAGTTAATGAAAAACTGTTTTTT
>TRBV19|-|few|TRBJ2-7
CASRNDRFPYEQYF
TGTGCCAGTAGGAACGACAGATTTCCCTACGAGCAGTACTTC
>TRBV5-1|-|-|TRBJ2-1
CASGGPSSYNEQFF
TGCGCCAGCGGGGGTCCTAGCTCCTACAATGAGCAGTTCTTC
>TRBV19|-|-|TRBJ1-2
CASSSDGQIYGYTF
TGTGCCAGTAGTTCCGACGGGCAGATTTATGGCTACACCTTC
>TRBV11-2|TRBD1|-|TRBJ1-5
CASSSPDRGDQPQHF
TGTGCCAGCAGCAGCCCGGACAGGGGGGATCAGCCCCAGCATTTT
>TRBV6-2/TRBV6-3|-|few|TRBJ2-6
CASSYSGSGANVLTF
TGTGCCAGCAGTTATTCCGGATCTGGGGCCAACGTCCTGACTTTC
>TRBV7-2|-|many|TRBJ2-1
CASSPRDRNNEQFF
TGTGCCAGCAGCCCCCGGGACCGCAACAATGAGCAGTTCTTC
>TRBV6-2/TRBV6-3|TRBD2|-|TRBJ2-7
CASSLTSGLAVNYEQYF
TGTGCCAGCAGCCTGACGTCGGGACTAGCGGTCAACTACGAGCAGTACTTC
>TRBV20-1|TRBD2|many|TRBJ2-1
CSVKAGVGQFF
TGCAGTGTCAAAGCGGGGGTCGGGCAGTTCTTC